This T cell receptor (beta chain) is drawn from a study of blood T cell repertoires in COVID-19. The wider study: Researchers got acute and convalescent COVID-19 samples from the United States, Italy and Spain.

In the authors' workflow: Amplification with reference gene primers provided the estimates of nucleated cell counts. Using immunoSEQ multiplex PCR, the repertoire was profiled, and TCRdb retains in-frame clones only, with some absent. V and J calls and clone size follow that table, whereas D and trimming were derived from the DNA. Among 150,000 to 200,000 clones listed, about nine tenths were seen once. The Seattle patients joined while their infection was active and were tracked longitudinally afterward. Germline V gene data show CDR1 as SGDLS and CDR2 as YYNGEE. V lost 0 bases, J lost 2 bases, and 12 bases lay in between. This CDR3 is 15 amino acids long.

The V gene is TRBV9, the J gene TRBJ2-7; D not certain. The sample was peripheral blood. This sequence was found in a young man with COVID-19, enrolled during active disease. The CDR3 sequence is CASSVAPGQAYEQYF. In DNA form, the CDR3 reads TGTGCCAGCAGCGTAGCCCCTGGCCAGGCCTACGAGCAGTACTTC.